A selection of T cell receptor beta chains follows, all from one sample in a study of PD-1 blockade in classical Hodgkin lymphoma. Profiling relied on immunoSEQ multiplex PCR, and the TCRdb table lists in-frame clones only, not all of them. The sample shows some 100,000 clones, around 88% of them seen only once. Sequenced material: peripheral blood mononuclear cells (PBMCs), taken before the second cycle of nivolumab. The receptors shown here come from a human donor with classical Hodgkin lymphoma. The CDR3 runs from the conserved cysteine through the conserved F or W. The D gene is left open where the match is weak. Clone size is not always given. Where it is, it says once, few, many or a class for expanded clones.

j_call: TRBJ1-2; v_call: TRBV6-6; d_call: NA; clone_size: NA; cdr3_nt: TGTGCCAGCAGTTACTCACAGGGCTACTATGGCTACACCTTC; cdr3_aa: CASSYSQGYYGYTF
j_call: TRBJ2-7; v_call: TRBV10-3; d_call: NA; clone_size: NA; cdr3_nt: TGTGCCATCAGTGAGTCGAGGGGTGCACGGCCCTACGAGCAGTACTTC; cdr3_aa: CAISESRGARPYEQYF
j_call: TRBJ1-1; v_call: TRBV5-5; d_call: NA; clone_size: NA; cdr3_nt: TGTGCCAGCACCTTTGGACGGCCTGAAGCTTTCTTT; cdr3_aa: CASTFGRPEAFF
j_call: TRBJ1-2; v_call: TRBV6-1; d_call: NA; clone_size: NA; cdr3_nt: TGTGCCAGCAGTGAAAGGAGGCAGTTCTATGGCTACACCTTC; cdr3_aa: CASSERRQFYGYTF
j_call: TRBJ1-1; v_call: TRBV5-6; d_call: NA; clone_size: NA; cdr3_nt: TGTGCCAGCAGCTTGCACCCCGACGGAACTGAAGCTTTCTTT; cdr3_aa: CASSLHPDGTEAFF
j_call: TRBJ2-5; v_call: TRBV11-2; d_call: NA; clone_size: NA; cdr3_nt: TGTGCCAGCAGCTTGCTGCCAGGAGCCCAGTACTTC; cdr3_aa: CASSLLPGAQYF
j_call: TRBJ2-1; v_call: TRBV7-6; d_call: NA; clone_size: NA; cdr3_nt: TGTGCCAGCAGCTTAGGTTCGAGCTCCTACAATGAGCAGTTCTTC; cdr3_aa: CASSLGSSSYNEQFF
j_call: TRBJ2-5; v_call: TRBV5-4; d_call: NA; clone_size: NA; cdr3_nt: TGTGCCAGCCAACTGCAAGAGACCCAGTACTTC; cdr3_aa: CASQLQETQYF
j_call: TRBJ1-6; v_call: TRBV7-8; d_call: NA; clone_size: NA; cdr3_nt: TGTGCCAGCAGCTTAGAGGCGGGAGGTGGGGGGTCACCCCTCCACTTT; cdr3_aa: CASSLEAGGGGSPLHF
j_call: TRBJ2-7; v_call: TRBV11-3; d_call: NA; clone_size: NA; cdr3_nt: TGTGCCAGCAGCTTAGGACAGTCGGGCGTCTACGAGCAGTACTTC; cdr3_aa: CASSLGQSGVYEQYF
j_call: TRBJ2-2; v_call: TRBV19; d_call: TRBD2; clone_size: once; cdr3_nt: TGTGCCAGTAGTGCCGGGACTAGCGGGGGGCTATACACCGGGGAGCTGTTTTTT; cdr3_aa: CASSAGTSGGLYTGELFF
j_call: TRBJ1-2; v_call: TRBV6-5; d_call: NA; clone_size: many; cdr3_nt: TGTGCCAGCAGTCTTACAGGCACTAACTATGGCTACACCTTC; cdr3_aa: CASSLTGTNYGYTF
j_call: TRBJ1-1; v_call: TRBV7-3; d_call: NA; clone_size: once; cdr3_nt: TGTGCCAGCAGCTTAAGGTGGGATTCGGGCACTGAAGCTTTCTTT; cdr3_aa: CASSLRWDSGTEAFF
j_call: TRBJ2-3; v_call: TRBV7-3; d_call: TRBD1; clone_size: NA; cdr3_nt: TGTGCCAGCAGCTCGCCATTGACAGGGGGCGCGGGCACAGATACGCAGTATTTT; cdr3_aa: CASSSPLTGGAGTDTQYF
j_call: TRBJ1-1; v_call: TRBV11-2; d_call: NA; clone_size: NA; cdr3_nt: TGTGCCAGCAGATGGGTAGGGAACACTGAAGCTTTCTTT; cdr3_aa: CASRWVGNTEAFF
j_call: TRBJ1-1; v_call: TRBV6-5; d_call: TRBD1; clone_size: NA; cdr3_nt: TGTGCCAGCAGTCTATCCGGGACAGCTAACACTGAAGCTTTCTTT; cdr3_aa: CASSLSGTANTEAFF
j_call: TRBJ1-1; v_call: TRBV7-8; d_call: NA; clone_size: NA; cdr3_nt: TGTGCCAGCAGCTTAGCGCCTCTAGCAGGGGCTAACACTGAAGCTTTCTTT; cdr3_aa: CASSLAPLAGANTEAFF
j_call: TRBJ1-1; v_call: TRBV6-6; d_call: NA; clone_size: NA; cdr3_nt: TGTGCCAGCAGCTACGCTGGGTGGAATGAAGCTTTCTTT; cdr3_aa: CASSYAGWNEAFF
j_call: TRBJ1-1; v_call: TRBV7-6; d_call: NA; clone_size: NA; cdr3_nt: TGTGCCAGCAGCTTAGGGACGGGGGACGGCACTGAAGCTTTCTTT; cdr3_aa: CASSLGTGDGTEAFF
j_call: TRBJ1-5; v_call: TRBV10-3; d_call: NA; clone_size: NA; cdr3_nt: TGTGCCATCAGTGAATACAGGACGGATAGCAATCAGCCCCAGCATTTT; cdr3_aa: CAISEYRTDSNQPQHF
j_call: TRBJ2-5; v_call: TRBV7-6; d_call: NA; clone_size: NA; cdr3_nt: TGTGCCAGCAGCTTAAACGACGAGACCCAGTACTTC; cdr3_aa: CASSLNDETQYF
j_call: TRBJ1-6; v_call: TRBV20-1; d_call: NA; clone_size: NA; cdr3_nt: TGCAGTGCTAGACACAATTCACCCCTCCACTTT; cdr3_aa: CSARHNSPLHF
j_call: TRBJ1-2; v_call: TRBV5-6; d_call: NA; clone_size: NA; cdr3_nt: TGTGCCAGCAGCTTAACAGGGAGCGGCTACACCTTC; cdr3_aa: CASSLTGSGYTF
j_call: TRBJ2-5; v_call: TRBV11-3; d_call: NA; clone_size: NA; cdr3_nt: TGTGCCAGCAGCACCTCATCAGAGGGACGTCAAGAGACCCAGTACTTC; cdr3_aa: CASSTSSEGRQETQYF
j_call: TRBJ2-2; v_call: TRBV29-1; d_call: NA; clone_size: once; cdr3_nt: TGCAGCGCCGGGGACACCGGGGAGCTGTTTTTT; cdr3_aa: CSAGDTGELFF
j_call: TRBJ1-2; v_call: TRBV2; d_call: TRBD1; clone_size: NA; cdr3_nt: TGTGCCAGCAGTCAAATAACAGGGGCCCGTGCTCCTAACTATGGCTACACCTTC; cdr3_aa: CASSQITGARAPNYGYTF
j_call: TRBJ2-3; v_call: TRBV6-4; d_call: NA; clone_size: NA; cdr3_nt: TGTGCCAGCAGCTCAGGGGCCACAGATACGCAGTATTTT; cdr3_aa: CASSSGATDTQYF
j_call: TRBJ1-2; v_call: TRBV7-9; d_call: NA; clone_size: NA; cdr3_nt: TGTGCCAGCCCAGGCCCCTACTATGGCTACACCTTC; cdr3_aa: CASPGPYYGYTF
j_call: TRBJ1-2; v_call: TRBV5-4; d_call: NA; clone_size: NA; cdr3_nt: TGTGCCAGCAGCTTGGAGACAGGCCTCTATGGCTACACCTTC; cdr3_aa: CASSLETGLYGYTF
j_call: TRBJ2-7; v_call: TRBV2; d_call: NA; clone_size: NA; cdr3_nt: TGTGCCAGCAGGAAGGACAGAACCTACGAGCAGTACTTC; cdr3_aa: CASRKDRTYEQYF
j_call: TRBJ1-2; v_call: TRBV30; d_call: TRBD1; clone_size: NA; cdr3_nt: TGTGCCTGGTGGTGGGTTCGCAGGGGGGTCTATGGCTACACCTTC; cdr3_aa: CAWWWVRRGVYGYTF
j_call: TRBJ2-7; v_call: TRBV19; d_call: TRBD1; clone_size: NA; cdr3_nt: TGTGCCAGTAGTGCGGTGACAGGGGGTGCCTACGAGCAGTACTTC; cdr3_aa: CASSAVTGGAYEQYF
j_call: TRBJ1-1; v_call: TRBV29-1; d_call: TRBD1; clone_size: NA; cdr3_nt: TGCAGCCCTGAAGGCAGGGGGGAAGGTGAAGCTTTCTTT; cdr3_aa: CSPEGRGEGEAFF
j_call: TRBJ1-1; v_call: TRBV20-1; d_call: NA; clone_size: NA; cdr3_nt: TGCAGTGCTAGAGAGAGGTCGGCTTTCTTT; cdr3_aa: CSARERSAFF
j_call: TRBJ1-5; v_call: TRBV19; d_call: NA; clone_size: NA; cdr3_nt: TGTGCCAGTAGTATTGGGGCTGGGCCCCAGCATTTT; cdr3_aa: CASSIGAGPQHF
j_call: TRBJ1-2; v_call: TRBV7-9; d_call: TRBD1; clone_size: once; cdr3_nt: TGTGCCAGCAGCTCAATGGACAGGTTGGGTGGCTACACCTTC; cdr3_aa: CASSSMDRLGGYTF
j_call: TRBJ1-3; v_call: TRBV5-8; d_call: NA; clone_size: NA; cdr3_nt: TGTGCCAGCAGCCTGAGATCCTCTGGAAACACCATATATTTT; cdr3_aa: CASSLRSSGNTIYF
j_call: TRBJ2-5; v_call: TRBV9; d_call: NA; clone_size: NA; cdr3_nt: TGTGCCAGCAGCTCTCCAGGGGGGCTCCCAGAAGAGACCCAGTACTTC; cdr3_aa: CASSSPGGLPEETQYF
j_call: TRBJ2-7; v_call: TRBV5-1; d_call: TRBD2; clone_size: NA; cdr3_nt: TGCGCCAGCAGCTCGGGGACTAGCGGGGTCACCTACGAGCAGTACTTC; cdr3_aa: CASSSGTSGVTYEQYF
j_call: TRBJ1-5; v_call: TRBV19; d_call: NA; clone_size: NA; cdr3_nt: TGTGCCAGTAGTATTCGGGCTCTGAATCAGCCCCAGCATTTT; cdr3_aa: CASSIRALNQPQHF
j_call: TRBJ1-5; v_call: TRBV30; d_call: NA; clone_size: NA; cdr3_nt: TGTGCCTGGAGTGTAGGAGAGGGTAATCAGCCCCAGCATTTT; cdr3_aa: CAWSVGEGNQPQHF
j_call: TRBJ2-5; v_call: TRBV6-6; d_call: NA; clone_size: NA; cdr3_nt: TGTGCCAGCAGTTCCGGGGACTACCAAGAGACCCAGTACTTC; cdr3_aa: CASSSGDYQETQYF
j_call: TRBJ1-3; v_call: TRBV7-2; d_call: NA; clone_size: once; cdr3_nt: TGTGCCAGCAGCTTAGGGTTCGGATACACCATATATTTT; cdr3_aa: CASSLGFGYTIYF
j_call: TRBJ1-2; v_call: TRBV18; d_call: NA; clone_size: NA; cdr3_nt: TGTGCCAGCTCACCAGGTGGATCTGGCTACACCTTC; cdr3_aa: CASSPGGSGYTF
j_call: TRBJ1-6; v_call: TRBV18; d_call: NA; clone_size: NA; cdr3_nt: TGTGCCAGCTCACCCCTAGCGAGCTCCTATAATTCACCCCTCCACTTT; cdr3_aa: CASSPLASSYNSPLHF
j_call: TRBJ2-2; v_call: TRBV5-1; d_call: TRBD2; clone_size: NA; cdr3_nt: TGCGCCACCACAGGGACTAGCGGGGCCCCCGGGGAGCTGTTTTTT; cdr3_aa: CATTGTSGAPGELFF
j_call: TRBJ2-1; v_call: TRBV7-2; d_call: TRBD2; clone_size: NA; cdr3_nt: TGTGCCAGCAGCACCGGGGGGGGTTACAATGAGCAGTTCTTC; cdr3_aa: CASSTGGGYNEQFF
j_call: TRBJ1-2; v_call: TRBV5-1; d_call: TRBD1; clone_size: NA; cdr3_nt: TGCGCCAGCAGCTTGGCCCCGACAGGGGAATCCGGCTACACCTTC; cdr3_aa: CASSLAPTGESGYTF
j_call: TRBJ1-6; v_call: TRBV18; d_call: NA; clone_size: NA; cdr3_nt: TGTGCCAGCTCAGTGCAGGGCTCCTATAATTCACCCCTCCACTTT; cdr3_aa: CASSVQGSYNSPLHF
j_call: TRBJ2-1; v_call: TRBV29-1; d_call: NA; clone_size: NA; cdr3_nt: TGCAGCGTTGGGATTACAGGAAGCAATGAGCAGTTCTTC; cdr3_aa: CSVGITGSNEQFF
j_call: TRBJ1-1; v_call: TRBV15; d_call: NA; clone_size: once; cdr3_nt: TGTGCCACCAGCAGAGACCCCTTCCCGACAGTTGAAGCTTTCTTT; cdr3_aa: CATSRDPFPTVEAFF
j_call: TRBJ1-1; v_call: TRBV7-2; d_call: TRBD1; clone_size: NA; cdr3_nt: TGTGCCAGCAGCTTAGGAGGGGGCGGAGCAGCTTTCTTT; cdr3_aa: CASSLGGGGAAFF
j_call: TRBJ1-5; v_call: TRBV7-2; d_call: TRBD1; clone_size: NA; cdr3_nt: TGTGCCAGCAGCTTACGGACGGGACAGGGCACTAAAGGCAATCAGCCCCAGCATTTT; cdr3_aa: CASSLRTGQGTKGNQPQHF